These 23 T cell receptor beta chains were sequenced from one sample in a study of yellow fever vaccine responses in identical twins (dated by TCRdb to the late 2010s). Preparation of the library involved RT-PCR. Instrument on record: Illumina HiSeq 2500. TCRdb reprocessing: public reads trimmed at Q25 with fastp, clones called with MiXCR, in-frame beta chains kept. Rows merge per CDR3 protein into single entries with the most common DNA and genes. For this sample there are about 6,900 distinct CDR3 sequences; roughly 84% appear just once. The top ten clonotypes cover under 4.5% of the sample. Specimen: T cells from blood (PBMCs), unsorted or a sorted subset (not recorded which), collected before or after yellow fever vaccination (not recorded which). The receptors derive from a woman younger than 35 who received the yellow fever vaccine. Donor details come from another sample of the same person, matched by shared clones.

The chain has TRBV7-9 and TRBJ2-5, with 11 bases aligning to TRBD2. J gave up 5 bases and V 5 bases, and 7 bases lay outside the gene matches. The CDR3 extends over 15 amino acids. Germline assignment: CDR1 SEHNR and CDR2 FQNEAQ (reference sequence). CDR3 sequence reads: CASSPTSGGWETQYF. CDR3 DNA: TGTGCCAGCAGCCCTACTAGCGGGGGTTGGGAGACCCAGTACTTC.

V is TRBV27 and J is TRBJ2-7; the match to TRBD1 covers 8 bases. Germline CDR1 MNHEY, CDR2 SMNVEV (reference sequence). The length of the CDR3 is 15 residues. V lost 5 bases, J lost 2 bases, and 8 bases stayed unmatched. As DNA, the CDR3 is TGTGCCAGCAGTCCATCGACAGGGGCCACCTACGAGCAGTACTTC. Encoded protein: CASSPSTGATYEQYF.

This sequence joins TRBV28 and TRBJ2-1, with 8 bases fitting TRBD2. The CDR3 runs 17 residues. Germline V CDR1 and CDR2: MDHEN, SYDVKM. Trimming at V came to 7 bases and at J to 2 bases, leaving 13 bases not matched to a gene. The CDR3 DNA reads TGTGCCAGCACCCCTGGGGCGTCGGGGGGGCCCTACAATGAGCAGTTCTTC. Its translation: CASTPGASGGPYNEQFF.

This clonotype occurred once. This chain connects TRBV29-1 to TRBJ2-7; possibly TRBD1 for D (5 bases). The CDR3 covers 13 residues. The germline V and J ends were trimmed by 2 bases and 2 bases, with 10 bases remaining between them. Germline V CDR1 and CDR2: SQVTM, ANQGSEA. The CDR3 region has the DNA TGCAGCGTTGAACGCGACAGACCCTACGAGCAGTACTTC. This translates into CSVERDRPYEQYF.

The J gene is TRBJ2-7, the V gene TRBV29-1; 7 positions match TRBD2. With 4 bases clipped from V and 3 bases from J, the junction kept 3 bases outside the gene matches. CDR3 length: 12 residues. Germline-derived CDR1 and CDR2 are SQVTM and ANQGSEA. Here the CDR3 reads CSVGLAGYEQYF. CDR3 sequence (DNA): TGCAGCGTTGGACTAGCTGGCTACGAGCAGTACTTC.

The chain recombines TRBV20-1 with TRBJ2-7; a possible D gene is TRBD1 (6 bases). Germline CDR1 and CDR2: DFQATT and SNEGSKA (reference sequence). V lost 2 bases and J 4 bases, leaving 12 bases between the germline ends. The CDR3 extends over 13 amino acids. CDR3 amino acids: CSARRTDRYEQYF. CDR3 sequence (DNA): TGCAGTGCTAGAAGGACGGACAGATACGAGCAGTACTTC.

The chain joins TRBV29-1 to TRBJ1-1; 7 nucleotides agree with TRBD1. The CDR3 sequence is 15 residues long. J gave up 1 base and V 2 bases, and 7 bases lay outside the gene matches. The germline CDR1 and CDR2 sequences are SQVTM and ANQGSEA. The CDR3 DNA sequence: TGCAGCGTTGAAAAGACAGGGCCAAAGAACACTGAAGCTTTCTTT. Translating it yields CSVEKTGPKNTEAFF.

The chain carries TRBV4-2 and TRBJ2-7, with D maybe TRBD2 (5 bases). This CDR3 has 15 amino acids. The germline V gene has CDR1 LGHNA and CDR2 YNFKEQ. Between the trimmed V and J ends, which lost 0 bases and 0 bases, there was a span of 9 bases. The CDR3 spells CASSQEDSVSYEQYF. The CDR3 DNA follows: TGTGCCAGCAGCCAAGAAGATAGCGTCTCCTACGAGCAGTACTTC.

J is TRBJ2-1 and V is TRBV29-1, with 10 nucleotides matching TRBD2. The CDR3 runs to 14 residues. V lost 7 bases, J lost 6 bases, and 9 bases stayed unmatched. The V gene's germline CDR1 is SQVTM and CDR2 ANQGSEA. CDR3 coding DNA: TGCAGCGCGGCAGCGGGAGGGCCATCCAATGAGCAGTTCTTC. It codes for CSAAAGGPSNEQFF.

The chain links TRBV11-3 to TRBJ2-7; TRBD2 agrees at 7 bases. The trim removed 5 bases at V and 1 base at J, leaving 8 bases unmatched. The germline V gene has CDR1 SGHNT and CDR2 YENEEA. CDR3 size: 15 residues. The CDR3, as DNA: TGTGCCAGCAGCCCGGATTCTAGCGGATCCTACGAGCAGTACTTC. It yields the protein CASSPDSSGSYEQYF.

The V and J genes are TRBV9 and TRBJ1-5; D is unclear. Trimming shortened V by 3 bases and J by 2 bases, and 6 bases separated the two germline ends. This CDR3 spans 13 amino acids. Germline V gene data show CDR1 as SGDLS and CDR2 as YYNGEE. The CDR3 coding sequence is TGTGCCAGCAGCGAGGGTGGCAATCAGCCCCAGCATTTT. It codes for CASSEGGNQPQHF.

The rearrangement uses TRBV6-5 and TRBJ2-5, with D possibly matching TRBD1 (5 bases). V lost 2 bases and J 4 bases, leaving 11 bases between the germline ends. Germline lookup yields CDR1 MNHEY and CDR2 SVGAGI. This CDR3 is 14 amino acids long. CDR3: CASSYEGDGETQYF. In DNA form, the CDR3 reads TGTGCCAGCAGTTACGAAGGGGATGGAGAGACCCAGTACTTC.

The chain employs TRBV29-1 and TRBJ2-7; possible D gene TRBD1, 5 bases. Germline V lookup: CDR1 SQVTM, CDR2 ANQGSEA. The CDR3 sequence is 14 residues long. The ends were cut back, 4 bases at V and 3 bases at J, with 16 bases in the middle. The CDR3 nucleotides are TGCAGCGTTGTCTTGGACAAGGAGAGCTACGAGCAGTACTTC. Protein product: CSVVLDKESYEQYF.

The rearrangement links TRBV11-2 to TRBJ2-3; D is ambiguous. Trimming left V 5 bases short and J 4 bases short, with 10 bases between. Germline CDR1 and CDR2: SGHAT and FQNNGV. CDR3 length equals 13 residues. The CDR3 region has the DNA TGTGCCAGCAGCCATCCAGAGGCAGATACGCAGTATTTT. Translated: CASSHPEADTQYF.

In its sample, this clonotype was seen a few times. The V and J genes are TRBV20-1 and TRBJ1-1; the D is unclear. The germline V gene encodes CDR1 DFQATT and CDR2 SNEGSKA (reference sequence). The CDR3 totals 12 residues. Trimming cost V 1 base and J 1 base, with 4 bases left between them. This CDR3 reads CSARVGNTEAFF. Written as DNA, the CDR3 is TGCAGTGCTAGAGTGGGGAACACTGAAGCTTTCTTT.

The chain combines TRBV6-1 with TRBJ2-1; a possible D gene is TRBD2 (7 bases). The CDR3 is made up of 14 amino acids. Trimming left V 1 base short and J 7 bases short, with 11 bases between. Germline loops: CDR1 MNHNS, CDR2 SASEGT. The CDR3 is CASSEGGGGNEQFF. CDR3 nucleotides: TGTGCCAGCAGTGAAGGCGGGGGCGGGAATGAGCAGTTCTTC.

The V call is TRBV20-1, the J call TRBJ2-7, with D possibly matching TRBD1 (6 bases). The CDR3 consists of 13 residues. Germline CDR1 DFQATT, CDR2 SNEGSKA (reference sequence). Trimming stripped 3 bases from V and 0 bases from J, with 9 bases between. For the CDR3, the DNA is TGCAGTGCTAGGGGGACATACTCCTACGAGCAGTACTTC. It specifies CSARGTYSYEQYF.

The rearrangement uses TRBV20-1 and TRBJ2-7, with D perhaps assigned TRBD1 or TRBD2 (5 bases each). V was shortened by 1 base and J by 3 bases, with 13 bases between the two germline ends. This CDR3 has 14 amino acids. Germline values: CDR1 DFQATT, CDR2 SNEGSKA (reference sequence). The chain's CDR3 is CSARVWDGLYEQYF. The CDR3 DNA is TGCAGTGCTAGAGTTTGGGACGGACTCTACGAGCAGTACTTC.

This rearrangement joins TRBV2 to TRBJ2-1; D is tentatively TRBD1 or TRBD2 (5 bases each). The CDR3 covers 14 residues. The ends were cut back, 3 bases at V and 0 bases at J, with 6 bases in the middle. Germline V gives CDR1 SNHLY, CDR2 FYNNEI. CDR3 nucleotides: TGTGCCAGCAGTGACGGGGCCTCCTACAATGAGCAGTTCTTC. This encodes CASSDGASYNEQFF.

The gene calls are TRBV30 and TRBJ2-1; D uncertain. The CDR3 has 12 amino acids. The germline CDR1 and CDR2 sequences are GTSNPN and SVGIG (reference sequence). V dropped 5 bases and J dropped 9 bases, with 14 bases sitting between them. The CDR3, as DNA: TGTGCCTGGGGTTATGGGGTCGGTGAGCAGTTCTTC. This translates into CAWGYGVGEQFF.

This clonotype was detected once. The rearrangement links TRBV30 to TRBJ1-1, with D unclear. V lost 3 bases and J lost 0, with 8 bases in between. The CDR3 has 13 amino acids. The germline V gene has CDR1 GTSNPN and CDR2 SVGIG (reference sequence). The CDR3 sequence: CAWRVDMNTEAFF. The CDR3 nucleotides are TGTGCCTGGAGGGTAGACATGAACACTGAAGCTTTCTTT. The full variable domain, with the rest looked up from reference TRBV30 and TRBJ1-1, is SQTIHQWPATLVQPVGSPLSLECTVEGTSNPNLYWYRQAAGRGLQLLFYSVGIGQISSEVPQNLSASRPQDRQFILSSKKLLLSDSGFYLCAWRVDMNTEAFFGQGTRLTVV.

The chain combines TRBV3-1 with TRBJ2-3; the D gene could be TRBD1 or TRBD2 (5 bases each). Between the trimmed V and J ends, which lost 4 bases and 6 bases, there was a span of 17 bases. The CDR3 is made up of 15 amino acids. The germline V gene has CDR1 LGHDT and CDR2 YNNKEL (reference sequence). CDR3 residues: CASSLGPPRQDTQYF. The CDR3 DNA reads as TGTGCCAGCAGCCTGGGACCTCCACGCCAGGATACGCAGTATTTT.

V and J are TRBV4-1 and TRBJ2-5; the D gene is possibly TRBD1 (5 bases). Per the germline V gene, CDR1 is MGHRA and CDR2 is YSYEKL. The CDR3 extends over 14 amino acids. The V end lost 1 base, the J end lost 3 bases, and 9 bases lay between the germline ends. CDR3 region: CASSQVTREETQYF. For the CDR3, the DNA is TGCGCCAGCAGCCAAGTTACCAGGGAAGAGACCCAGTACTTC.